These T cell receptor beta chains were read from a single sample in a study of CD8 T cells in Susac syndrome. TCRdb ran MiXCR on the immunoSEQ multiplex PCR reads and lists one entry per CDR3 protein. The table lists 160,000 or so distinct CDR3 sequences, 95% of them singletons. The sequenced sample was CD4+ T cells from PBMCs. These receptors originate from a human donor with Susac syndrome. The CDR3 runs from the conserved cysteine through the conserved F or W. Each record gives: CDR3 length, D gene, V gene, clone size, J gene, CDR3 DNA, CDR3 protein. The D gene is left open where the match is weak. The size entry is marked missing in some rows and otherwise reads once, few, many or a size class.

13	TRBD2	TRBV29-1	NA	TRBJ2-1	TGCAGCGTGGGGTTGGGGGGGGTGGATGAGCAGTTCTTC	CSVGLGGVDEQFF
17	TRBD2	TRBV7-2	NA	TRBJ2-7	TGTGCCAGCAGCTTATCAGGACTAGCGGGGGATCCCTACGAGCAGTACTTC	CASSLSGLAGDPYEQYF
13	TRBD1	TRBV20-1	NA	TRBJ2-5	TGCAGTGCAAATCCGGGACAGGGGACGACCCAGTACTTC	CSANPGQGTTQYF
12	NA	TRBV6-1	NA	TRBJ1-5	TGTGCCAGCAGACCCAGAGATCAGCCCCAGCATTTT	CASRPRDQPQHF
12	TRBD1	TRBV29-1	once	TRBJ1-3	TGCAGCGTTACAGGGGGTGGAAACACCATATATTTT	CSVTGGGNTIYF
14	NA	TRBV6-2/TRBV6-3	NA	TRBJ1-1	TGTGCCAGCAGCATTGATTACTCCAACACTGAAGCTTTCTTT	CASSIDYSNTEAFF
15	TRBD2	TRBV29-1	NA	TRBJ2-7	TGCAGCGTTGAAGGGGGACTAGCGGGTGTCCACGAGCAGTACTTC	CSVEGGLAGVHEQYF
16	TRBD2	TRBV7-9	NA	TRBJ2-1	TGTGCCAGCAGCTTAGCGCTGGGGGGGTCCTACAATGAGCAGTTCTTC	CASSLALGGSYNEQFF
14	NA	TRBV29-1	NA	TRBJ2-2	TGCAGCGTTGAAAATACAGCGAACACCGGGGAGCTGTTTTTT	CSVENTANTGELFF
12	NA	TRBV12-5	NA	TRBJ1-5	TGTGCTAGTGCCCTCCCGCCAGGAGCCCAGCATTTT	CASALPPGAQHF
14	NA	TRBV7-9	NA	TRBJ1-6	TGTGCCAGCAGCTTTTTCAAGGATAATTCACCCCTCCACTTT	CASSFFKDNSPLHF
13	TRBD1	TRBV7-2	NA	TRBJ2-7	TGTGCCAGCAGCTTATTGGGACAGACCGAGCAGTACTTC	CASSLLGQTEQYF
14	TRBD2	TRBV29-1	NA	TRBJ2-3	TGCAGCGTTGAGATTAGCGGGGGAACAGATACGCAGTATTTT	CSVEISGGTDTQYF
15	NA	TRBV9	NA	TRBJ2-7	TGTGCCAGCAGCGTAGCTTCGGGTCAGGCCTACGAGCAGTACTTC	CASSVASGQAYEQYF
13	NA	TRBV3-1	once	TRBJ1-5	TGTGCCAGCAGCCAAGAAGGTTGGAGAGACCAGCATTTT	CASSQEGWRDQHF
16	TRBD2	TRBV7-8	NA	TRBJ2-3	TGTGCCAGCAGCCCGGAACGAGCGGGGGGGCGGGATACGCAGTATTTT	CASSPERAGGRDTQYF
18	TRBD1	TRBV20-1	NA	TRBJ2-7	TGCAGTGCTGAGGCGGGGACAGGGGCTTCCTTAAGCTCCTACGAGCAGTACTTC	CSAEAGTGASLSSYEQYF
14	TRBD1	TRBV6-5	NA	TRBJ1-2	TGTGCCAGCAGCCCCGGACAGGGGACAAGGGGCTACACCTTC	CASSPGQGTRGYTF
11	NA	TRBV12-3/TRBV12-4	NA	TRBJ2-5	TGTGCCAGCAGTTCCCGGAGGGACCAGTACTTC	CASSSRRDQYF
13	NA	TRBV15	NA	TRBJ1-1	TGTGCCACCAGCGCCATTTCCAGGGGTAGGACTTTCTTT	CATSAISRGRTFF
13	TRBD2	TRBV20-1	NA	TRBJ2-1	TGCAGTGCCGCGCGGCTAGCGGGGAATGAGCAGTTCTTC	CSAARLAGNEQFF
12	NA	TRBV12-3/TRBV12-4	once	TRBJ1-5	TGTGCCAGCAGAAGGGAGGGTCAGCCCCAGCATTTT	CASRREGQPQHF
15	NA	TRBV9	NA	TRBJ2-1	TGTGCCAGCAGCGCGCTGGCCCTCTCCTACAATGAGCAGTTCTTC	CASSALALSYNEQFF
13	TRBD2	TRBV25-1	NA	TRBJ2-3	TGTGCCAGCGGGAGCGGGGATGGAGATACGCAGTATTTT	CASGSGDGDTQYF
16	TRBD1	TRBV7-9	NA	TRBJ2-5	TGTGCCAGCAGCTTAGATGGACAGGGGCCTCAAGAGACCCAGTACTTC	CASSLDGQGPQETQYF
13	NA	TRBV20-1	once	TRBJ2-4	TGCAGTGCTATATCGGGGGTAGGCGGCATTCAGTACTTC	CSAISGVGGIQYF
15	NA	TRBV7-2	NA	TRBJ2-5	TGTGCCAGCAGCTTAGTTGGGGCCCAAAGAGAGACCCAGTACTTC	CASSLVGAQRETQYF
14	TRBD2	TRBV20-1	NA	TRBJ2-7	TGCAGTGCTACTCCGGGACTAGCGACTTACGAGCAGTACTTC	CSATPGLATYEQYF
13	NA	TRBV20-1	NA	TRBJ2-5	TGCAGTGCTAGAGGCAGGGGAAGCGAGACCCAGTACTTC	CSARGRGSETQYF
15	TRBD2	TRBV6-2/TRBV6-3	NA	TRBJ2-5	TGTGCCAGCAGTTCGTTCGCGGGGGGAGGAGAGACCCAGTACTTC	CASSSFAGGGETQYF
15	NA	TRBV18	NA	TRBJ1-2	TGTGCCAGCTCACCCCTTTATCCAGGGGACGGCGGCTACACCTTC	CASSPLYPGDGGYTF
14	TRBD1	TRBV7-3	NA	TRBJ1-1	TGTGCCAGCAGCGCAGGGGGCGTTAACACTGAAGCTTTCTTT	CASSAGGVNTEAFF
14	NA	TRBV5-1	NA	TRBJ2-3	TGCGCCAGCAGCCCATATGGGACACCAGATACGCAGTATTTT	CASSPYGTPDTQYF
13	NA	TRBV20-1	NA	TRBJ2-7	TGCAGTGCTCTGGGGCGAAGCTCCTACGAGCAGTACTTC	CSALGRSSYEQYF
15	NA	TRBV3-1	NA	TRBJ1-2	TGTGCCAGCAGCCAAGAGGGGCCGGGTACGAGTGGCTACACCTTC	CASSQEGPGTSGYTF
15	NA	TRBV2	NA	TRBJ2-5	TGTGCCAGCAGTGATAGCCGGGGCGAACAAGAGACCCAGTACTTC	CASSDSRGEQETQYF